This T cell receptor (beta chain) was captured by sequencing in a study of blood T cell repertoires in COVID-19. Across the study: The origin of the acute and convalescent COVID-19 samples was the United States, Italy and Spain. T cells, B-cell-depleted T cells, or PBMCs provided the cDNA or gDNA that served as material.

This CDR3 has 19 amino acids. The V end lost 0 bases, the J end lost 2 bases, and 20 bases lay between the germline ends. Germline CDR1 LNHDA, CDR2 SQIVND (reference sequence). Sequencing used immunoSEQ multiplex PCR; TCRdb keeps in-frame clones, though not all of them. The table records almost 80,000 clones, about 93% of them present only once. The receptor was derived from a woman older than 75 with acute or convalescent COVID-19. The rearrangement joins TRBV19 to TRBJ1-3; D gene uncertain. Sequenced sample: peripheral blood. This chain's CDR3 is CASSIDRTQRTITGNTIYF. The CDR3 nucleotides read TGTGCCAGTAGTATAGATCGGACCCAGCGGACGATCACTGGAAACACCATATATTTT. Together with reference TRBV19 and TRBJ1-3, the CDR3 gives the full variable domain: DGGITQSPKYLFRKEGQNVTLSCEQNLNHDAMYWYRQDPGQGLRLIYYSQIVNDFQKGDIAEGYSVSREKKESFPLTVTSAQKNPTAFYLCASSIDRTQRTITGNTIYFGEGSWLTVV.